This paragraph covers one TCR beta chain sequence. Its antigen is undetermined. V gave up 5 bases and J gave up 6 bases; unmatched junction bases: 9. Germline V gene sequence: CDR1 MNHEY, CDR2 SMNVEV (reference sequence). This CDR3 comprises 15 residues. TCRdb's copy holds only in-frame clones and misses some; the assay was immunoSEQ multiplex PCR. The sample holds more than 140,000 clones, around 89% seen once. This sample is drawn from a study of T cell responses to AZD1222 COVID-19 vaccine. Findings and caveats of the study: Reportedly, nearly half of unique spike TCRs recognized epitopes outside B.1.351/B.1.1.7 mutations.

The sample consisted of peripheral blood, taken on day 0 of AZD1222 vaccination. V gene TRBV27 combines with J gene TRBJ2-1; 8 positions agree with TRBD1. This TCR was recovered from an adult in good health. The CDR3 sequence is CASSRDRGGGNEQFF. The DNA for the CDR3 is TGTGCCAGCAGTCGCGACAGGGGAGGAGGCAATGAGCAGTTCTTC.